Following are 16 T cell receptor beta chains from one sample sequenced in a study of identical twins. TCRdb ran MiXCR on the 5' RACE reads and lists one entry per CDR3 protein. Of 1.5 million to 2 million distinct CDR3 sequences listed, around a third were seen once; the top ten hold approximately 0.25%. Sequenced material: cord blood. Receptor source: a newborn girl in good health.

The chain recombines TRBV20-1 with TRBJ1-2, with D possibly TRBD1 on 5 matching bases. There are 11 residues in the CDR3. The germline CDR1 and CDR2 sequences are DFQATT and SNEGSKA (reference sequence). V was pared by 6 bases and J by 7 bases, with 12 bases between. In DNA form, the CDR3 reads TGCAGTGCGGAGACAGCAGCTGGCTACACCTTC. It translates to CSAETAAGYTF.

Concerning this clonotype itself: A much more abundant neighbour one base away suggests this may be a read error. This chain's CDR3 is CASSEDRGEAQYF. The CDR3 bases are TGTGCCAGCAGTGAGGACAGGGGAGAGGCCCAGTACTTC. The chain carries TRBV6-1 and TRBJ2-5, with 9 bases matching TRBD1. The CDR3 has 13 amino acids. Germline V CDR1 and CDR2: MNHNS, SASEGT.

This rearrangement joins TRBV20-1 to TRBJ1-1; the D gene is possibly TRBD1 (6 bases). Deletions cut 6 bases from V and 5 bases from J, with 10 bases between. The CDR3 is made up of 11 amino acids. From germline, CDR1 is DFQATT and CDR2 SNEGSKA (reference sequence). CDR3 sequence (DNA): TGCAGTGCAGGAAGGGGGACTGAAGCTTTCTTT. Translating gives CSAGRGTEAFF.

The CDR3 nucleotides read TGTGCCAGCAGACCCGGGATCAGCAATCAGCCCCAGCATTTT. Its protein is CASRPGISNQPQHF. The chain recombines TRBV2 with TRBJ1-5, with unresolved D. Germline values: CDR1 SNHLY, CDR2 FYNNEI. The CDR3 contains 14 residues. The V gene lost 6 bases and the J gene lost 1 base, with 10 bases spanning the gap.

Only one count was recorded for this clonotype. This sequence joins TRBV20-1 and TRBJ2-5; the D gene is possibly TRBD2 (6 bases). Near its end, the DNA agrees better with TRBJ2-7, so the J call may be wrong. CDR3 length: 14 amino acids. CDR1 DFQATT and CDR2 SNEGSKA come from the germline V gene (reference sequence). The DNA of the CDR3 is TGCAGTGCTGACCGGGACTTCACTTTTACCGAGCAGTACTTC. It specifies CSADRDFTFTEQYF.

The chain recombines TRBV7-9 with TRBJ1-1; TRBD1 is a possible D gene (5 bases). CDR3 size: 15 residues. Between the trimmed V and J ends, which lost 5 bases and 1 base, there was a span of 14 bases. In germline, CDR1 is SEHNR, CDR2 FQNEAQ (reference sequence). CDR3 amino acids: CASSPGSQGNTEAFF. The CDR3 DNA sequence: TGTGCCAGCAGCCCAGGGTCCCAGGGGAACACTGAAGCTTTCTTT.

The J gene is TRBJ2-1, the V gene TRBV27; 9 nucleotides match TRBD2. The CDR3 sequence is 15 residues long. Germline V lookup: CDR1 MNHEY, CDR2 SMNVEV (reference sequence). V was pared by 3 bases and J by 2 bases, with 2 bases of the junction left unmatched. The CDR3 sequence: CASSFVAGAYNEQFF. Written as DNA, the CDR3 is TGTGCCAGCAGTTTTGTAGCGGGGGCCTACAATGAGCAGTTCTTC.

Comment on this clonotype: Mismatch with germline at one junction end may stem from a read error. The rearrangement joins TRBV5-1 to TRBJ2-1; TRBD1 aligns across 8 bases. The closer fit of TRBJ2-7 to the DNA end suggests the J call may be wrong. This CDR3 comprises 14 residues. The germline V gene has CDR1 SGHRS and CDR2 YFSETQ. CDR3 DNA: TGCTCCAGCAGCGGGCGGACAGGGTTGAATGAGCAGTACTTC. It encodes CSSSGRTGLNEQYF.

This chain uses TRBV10-2 with TRBJ1-1; D ambiguous. This CDR3 has 16 residues. Between the trimmed V and J ends, which lost 3 bases and 4 bases, there was a span of 18 bases. Germline values: CDR1 WSHSY, CDR2 SAAADI. The CDR3 nucleotides read TGCGCCAGCAGTGAATCTGTTATTGGCGGCGGCACTGAAGCTTTCTTT. It yields the protein CASSESVIGGGTEAFF.

In its sample, this clonotype was seen a few times. The chain is built from TRBV18 and TRBJ2-3; maybe TRBD1 (6 bases). Germline CDR1 reads KGHSH; CDR2 reads LQKENI. With 2 bases removed from V and 0 bases from J, the gap between germline ends came to 15 bases. The CDR3 has 17 residues. CDR3 nucleotide sequence: TGTGCCAGCTCACCAACCCGACAGGCTCCGAGCACAGATACGCAGTATTTT. Its translation is CASSPTRQAPSTDTQYF.

There are a few counts of this clonotype. The chain is built from TRBV5-1 and TRBJ1-1, with D uncertain. The germline CDR1 and CDR2 sequences are SGHRS and YFSETQ. Trimming stripped 0 bases from V and 4 bases from J, with 7 bases between. The CDR3 extends over 13 amino acids. The CDR3 nucleotides read TGCGCCAGCAGCTTGGAGCGAATCACTGAAGCTTTCTTT. It codes for CASSLERITEAFF.

The rearrangement links TRBV3-1 to TRBJ2-7; D not resolved. Per the germline V gene, CDR1 is LGHDT and CDR2 is YNNKEL (reference sequence). CDR3 size: 14 residues. The V end lost 3 bases, the J end lost 0 bases, and 9 bases lay between the germline ends. This CDR3 reads CASSQAKSSYEQYF. The CDR3 DNA follows: TGTGCCAGCAGCCAGGCCAAGAGCTCCTACGAGCAGTACTTC.

V is TRBV6-1 and J is TRBJ1-2; D is uncertain. Germline V gives CDR1 MNHNS, CDR2 SASEGT. V lost 3 bases and J 4 bases, leaving 18 bases between the germline ends. This CDR3 comprises 16 residues. This CDR3 reads CASSDSTGNSSYGYTF. CDR3 nucleotides: TGTGCCAGCAGTGATTCTACGGGTAACAGCTCCTATGGCTACACCTTC.

The rearrangement uses TRBV6-6 and TRBJ1-5; 8 nucleotides agree with TRBD1. J lost 7 bases, V lost 7 bases, and 6 bases had no gene match. Germline V gives CDR1 MNHNY, CDR2 SVGAGI (reference sequence). The CDR3 spans 13 residues. CDR3: CASNLQGEQPQHF. CDR3 bases: TGTGCCAGCAACCTACAGGGGGAACAGCCCCAGCATTTT.

This chain links TRBV5-5 with TRBJ1-2; D unclear. V was pared by 4 bases and J by 0 bases, with 16 bases between. The CDR3 totals 16 residues. Per germline, CDR1 SGHKS and CDR2 YYEKEE (reference sequence). In DNA form, the CDR3 reads TGTGCCAGCAGCCCGATAGGTGAGGGCCCTAACTATGGCTACACCTTC. It specifies CASSPIGEGPNYGYTF.

The chain carries TRBV7-9 and TRBJ2-5; D is ambiguous. This CDR3 has 16 amino acids. V lost 3 bases and J 5 bases, leaving 19 bases between the germline ends. Germline loops: CDR1 SEHNR, CDR2 FQNEAQ (reference sequence). The CDR3 DNA is TGTGCCAGCAGCTTTCTAACGGGCCTAAAACTGGAGACCCAGTACTTC. Protein product: CASSFLTGLKLETQYF.